This TCR beta chain is from a study of blood T cell repertoires in COVID-19. Study in general: T cells, B-cell-depleted T cells, or PBMCs provided the cDNA or gDNA that served as material.

Original processing notes: Amplification from reference gene primers served as the basis for estimated nucleated cell counts. The table came from immunoSEQ multiplex PCR; TCRdb's copy has only in-frame clones and leaves some out. Clonal size and the V and J genes are those of that table, whereas D and trimming came from the DNA. The sample contains over 600,000 clones, 80% to 90% of which appear only once. Sequencing was carried out using peripheral blood. This receptor was obtained from a woman aged 18-29 years with acute or convalescent COVID-19.

The CDR3 protein is CASSQVRLAGGYSSYEQYF. Written as DNA, the CDR3 is TGCGCCAGCAGCCAAGTGAGACTAGCGGGGGGTTACAGCTCCTACGAGCAGTACTTC. V is TRBV4-3 and J is TRBJ2-7; 13 bases fit TRBD2. Germline CDR1 reads LGHNA; CDR2 reads YSLEER. This CDR3 is 19 amino acids long. The J segment lost 0 bases and the V segment lost 1 base, leaving 9 bases of the junction unmatched.